The present T cell receptor (beta chain) was sequenced within a study of radiation and T cells in renal cell carcinoma. Germline values: CDR1 SGHVS, CDR2 FNYEAQ. With 1 base removed from V and 3 bases from J, the gap between germline ends came to 9 bases. This CDR3 comprises 14 residues. Time point of the sample: blood 4 weeks post-SBRT, at nephrectomy. This sample's treatment: 15 Gy SBRT to primary tumor, nephrectomy 4 weeks later. Nephrectomy followed 15 Gy stereotactic body radiation by 4 weeks. Blood was sampled at baseline, 2 weeks and 4 weeks after SBRT. Profiling relied on immunoSEQ multiplex PCR, and the TCRdb table lists in-frame clones only, not all of them. Among about 64,000 clones, 60% to 85% were seen once, and the ten largest hold 6% to 7%.

This material consisted of blood, taken from a patient whose treatment included radiotherapy and nephrectomy. The rearrangement uses TRBV7-6 and TRBJ2-5; D remains unclear. This receptor was obtained from a man aged 55 to 70 with renal cell carcinoma. CDR3 in DNA: TGTGCCAGCAGCTTAGAGGCTCGCAAAGAGACCCAGTACTTC. Translating it yields CASSLEARKETQYF.